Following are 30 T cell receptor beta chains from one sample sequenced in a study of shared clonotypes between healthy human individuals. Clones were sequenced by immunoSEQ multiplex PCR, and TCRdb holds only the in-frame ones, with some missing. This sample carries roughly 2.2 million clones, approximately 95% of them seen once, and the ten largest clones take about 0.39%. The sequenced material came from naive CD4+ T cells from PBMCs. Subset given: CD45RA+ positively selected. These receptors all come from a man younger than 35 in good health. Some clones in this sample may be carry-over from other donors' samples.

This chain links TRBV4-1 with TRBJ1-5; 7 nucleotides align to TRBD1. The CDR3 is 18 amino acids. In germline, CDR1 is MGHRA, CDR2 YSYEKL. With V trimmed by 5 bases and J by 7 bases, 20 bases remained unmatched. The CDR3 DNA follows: TGCGCCAGCAGCACAGAAGTACACTTGGTACAGGGGATGCAGCCCCAGCATTTT. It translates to CASSTEVHLVQGMQPQHF.

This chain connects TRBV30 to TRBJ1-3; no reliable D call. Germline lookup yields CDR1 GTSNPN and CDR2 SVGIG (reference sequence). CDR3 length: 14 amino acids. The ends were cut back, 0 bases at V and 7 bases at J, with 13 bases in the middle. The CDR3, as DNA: TGTGCCTGGAGTGTAATATCTACGGGGAACACCATATATTTT. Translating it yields CAWSVISTGNTIYF.

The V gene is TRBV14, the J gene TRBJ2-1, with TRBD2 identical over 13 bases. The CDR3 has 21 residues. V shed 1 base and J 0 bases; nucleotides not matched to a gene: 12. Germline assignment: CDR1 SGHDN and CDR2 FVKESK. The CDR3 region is CASSQATSGRAILSSYNEQFF. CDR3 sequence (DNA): TGTGCCAGCAGCCAAGCTACTAGCGGGAGGGCGATTTTAAGCTCCTACAATGAGCAGTTCTTC.

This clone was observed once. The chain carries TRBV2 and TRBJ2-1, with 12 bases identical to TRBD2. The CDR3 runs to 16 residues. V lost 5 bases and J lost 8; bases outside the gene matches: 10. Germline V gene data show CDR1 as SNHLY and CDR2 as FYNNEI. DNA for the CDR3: TGTGCCAGCAGTCCTCTTACGACTAGCGGGAGCCATGAGCAGTTCTTC. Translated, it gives CASSPLTTSGSHEQFF.

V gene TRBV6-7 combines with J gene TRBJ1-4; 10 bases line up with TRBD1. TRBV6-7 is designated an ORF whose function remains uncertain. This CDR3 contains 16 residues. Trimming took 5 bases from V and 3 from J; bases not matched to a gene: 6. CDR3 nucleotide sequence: TGTGCCAGCAGTACGGACAGGGGGGAACCTAATGAAAAACTGTTTTTT. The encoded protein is CASSTDRGEPNEKLFF.

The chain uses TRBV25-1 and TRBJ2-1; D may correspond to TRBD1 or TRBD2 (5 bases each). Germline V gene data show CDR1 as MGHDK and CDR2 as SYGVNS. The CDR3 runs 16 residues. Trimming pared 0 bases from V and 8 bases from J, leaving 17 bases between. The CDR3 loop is CASSEYGGLEFYEQFF. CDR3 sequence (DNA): TGTGCCAGCAGTGAATATGGGGGTTTAGAGTTCTATGAGCAGTTCTTC.

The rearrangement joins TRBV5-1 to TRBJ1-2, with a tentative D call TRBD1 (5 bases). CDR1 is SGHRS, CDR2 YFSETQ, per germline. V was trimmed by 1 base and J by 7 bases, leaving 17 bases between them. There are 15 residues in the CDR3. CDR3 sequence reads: CASSLYEIGTLGYTF. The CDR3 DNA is TGCGCCAGCAGCTTGTATGAGATAGGGACTCTTGGCTACACCTTC.

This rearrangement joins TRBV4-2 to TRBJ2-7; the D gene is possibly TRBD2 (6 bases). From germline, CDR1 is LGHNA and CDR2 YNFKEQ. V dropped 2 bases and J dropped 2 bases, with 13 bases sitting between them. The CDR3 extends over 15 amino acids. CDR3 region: CASSQLSGAAYEQYF. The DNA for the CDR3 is TGTGCCAGCAGCCAACTTTCGGGAGCGGCCTACGAGCAGTACTTC.

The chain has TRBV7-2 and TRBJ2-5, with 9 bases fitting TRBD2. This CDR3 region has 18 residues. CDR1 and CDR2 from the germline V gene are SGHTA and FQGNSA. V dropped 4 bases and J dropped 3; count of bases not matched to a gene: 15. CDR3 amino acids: CASSSRRTSREGEETQYF. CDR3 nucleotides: TGTGCCAGCAGCTCCCGCAGGACTTCGCGGGAGGGGGAAGAGACCCAGTACTTC.

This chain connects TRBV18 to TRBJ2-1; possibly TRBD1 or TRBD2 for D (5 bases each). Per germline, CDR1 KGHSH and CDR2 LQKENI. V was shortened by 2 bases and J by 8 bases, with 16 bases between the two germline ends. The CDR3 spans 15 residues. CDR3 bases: TGTGCCAGCTCACCATATGGGGGTCCCTCCGATGAGCAGTTCTTC. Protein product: CASSPYGGPSDEQFF.

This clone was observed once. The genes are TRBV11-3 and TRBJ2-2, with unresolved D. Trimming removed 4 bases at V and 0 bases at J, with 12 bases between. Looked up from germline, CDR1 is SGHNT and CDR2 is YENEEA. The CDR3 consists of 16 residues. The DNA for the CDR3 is TGTGCCAGCAGCTGGCAACGCGGTGCGAACACCGGGGAGCTGTTTTTT. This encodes CASSWQRGANTGELFF.

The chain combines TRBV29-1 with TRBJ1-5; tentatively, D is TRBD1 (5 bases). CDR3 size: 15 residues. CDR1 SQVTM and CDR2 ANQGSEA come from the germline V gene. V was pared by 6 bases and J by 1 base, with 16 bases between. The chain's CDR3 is CSVAGGETSNQPQHF. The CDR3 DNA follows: TGCAGCGTCGCAGGAGGGGAAACGAGCAATCAGCCCCAGCATTTT.

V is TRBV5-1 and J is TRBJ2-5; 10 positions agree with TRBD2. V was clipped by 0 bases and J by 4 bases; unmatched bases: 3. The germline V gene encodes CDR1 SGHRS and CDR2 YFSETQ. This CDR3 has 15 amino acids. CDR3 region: CASSLAPSGRETQYF. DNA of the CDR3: TGCGCCAGCAGCTTGGCCCCTAGCGGGAGAGAGACCCAGTACTTC.

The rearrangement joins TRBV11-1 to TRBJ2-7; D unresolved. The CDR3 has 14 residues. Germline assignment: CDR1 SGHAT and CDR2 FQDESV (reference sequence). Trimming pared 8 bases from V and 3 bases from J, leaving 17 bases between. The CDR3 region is CASGETPKYYEQYF. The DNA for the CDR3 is TGTGCCAGCGGTGAGACACCGAAGTACTACGAGCAGTACTTC.

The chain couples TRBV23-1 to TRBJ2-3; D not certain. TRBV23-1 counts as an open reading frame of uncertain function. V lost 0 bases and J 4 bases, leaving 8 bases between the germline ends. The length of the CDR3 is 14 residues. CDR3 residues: CASSQSQLPDTQYF. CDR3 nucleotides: TGCGCCAGCAGTCAATCCCAGTTGCCAGATACGCAGTATTTT.

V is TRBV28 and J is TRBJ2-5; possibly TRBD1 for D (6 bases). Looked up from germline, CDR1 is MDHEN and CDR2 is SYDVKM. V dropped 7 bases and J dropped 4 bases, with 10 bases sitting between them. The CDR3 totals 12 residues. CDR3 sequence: CASKGDGETQYF. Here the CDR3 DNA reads TGTGCCAGCAAGGGGGATGGAGAGACCCAGTACTTC.

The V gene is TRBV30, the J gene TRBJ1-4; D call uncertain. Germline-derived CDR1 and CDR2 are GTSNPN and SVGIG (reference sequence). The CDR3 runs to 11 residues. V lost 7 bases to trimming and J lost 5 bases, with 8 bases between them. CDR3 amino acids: CAFRRNEKLFF. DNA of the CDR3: TGTGCCTTCCGCCGGAATGAAAAACTGTTTTTT. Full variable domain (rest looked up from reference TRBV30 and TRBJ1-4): SQTIHQWPATLVQPVGSPLSLECTVEGTSNPNLYWYRQAAGRGLQLLFYSVGIGQISSEVPQNLSASRPQDRQFILSSKKLLLSDSGFYLCAFRRNEKLFFGSGTQLSVL.

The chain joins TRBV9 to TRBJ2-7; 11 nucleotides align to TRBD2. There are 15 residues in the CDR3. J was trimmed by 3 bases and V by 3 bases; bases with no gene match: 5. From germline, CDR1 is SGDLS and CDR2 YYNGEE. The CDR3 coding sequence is TGTGCCAGCAGCGCAACTAGCGGGGGCCTCTACGAGCAGTACTTC. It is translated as CASSATSGGLYEQYF.

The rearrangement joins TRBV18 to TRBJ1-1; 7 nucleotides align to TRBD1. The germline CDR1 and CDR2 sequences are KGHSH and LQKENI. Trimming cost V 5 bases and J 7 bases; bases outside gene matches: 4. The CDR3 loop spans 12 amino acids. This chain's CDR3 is CASSKGQLEAFF. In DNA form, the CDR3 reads TGTGCCAGCTCAAAGGGACAGCTTGAAGCTTTCTTT. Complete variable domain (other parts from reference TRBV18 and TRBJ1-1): NAGVMQNPRHLVRRRGQEARLRCSPMKGHSHVYWYRQLPEEGLKFMVYLQKENIIDESGMPKERFSAEFPKEGPSILRIQQVVRGDSAAYFCASSKGQLEAFFGQGTRLTVV.

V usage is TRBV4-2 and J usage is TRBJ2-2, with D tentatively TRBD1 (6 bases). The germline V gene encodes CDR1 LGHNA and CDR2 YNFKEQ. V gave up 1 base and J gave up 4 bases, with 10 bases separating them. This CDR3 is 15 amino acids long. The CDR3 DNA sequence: TGTGCCAGCAGCCAAGGTCTCAGGGGCACCGGGGAGCTGTTTTTT. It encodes CASSQGLRGTGELFF.

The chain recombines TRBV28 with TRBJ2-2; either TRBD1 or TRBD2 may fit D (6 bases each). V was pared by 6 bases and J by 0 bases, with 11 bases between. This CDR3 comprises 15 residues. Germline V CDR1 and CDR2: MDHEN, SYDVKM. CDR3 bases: TGTGCCAGCAGCGAGGGGGGCGCGAACACCGGGGAGCTGTTTTTT. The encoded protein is CASSEGGANTGELFF.

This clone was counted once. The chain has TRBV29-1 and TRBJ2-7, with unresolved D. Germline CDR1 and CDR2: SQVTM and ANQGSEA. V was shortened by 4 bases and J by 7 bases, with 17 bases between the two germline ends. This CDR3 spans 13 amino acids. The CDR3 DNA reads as TGCAGCGTTGCCCCCCTTCGTGGTGGTGAGCAGTACTTC. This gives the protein CSVAPLRGGEQYF.

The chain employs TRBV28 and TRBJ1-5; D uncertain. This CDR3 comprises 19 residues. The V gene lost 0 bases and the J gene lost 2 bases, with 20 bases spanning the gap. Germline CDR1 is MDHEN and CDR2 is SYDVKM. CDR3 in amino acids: CASSLWAGGMRLGNQPQHF. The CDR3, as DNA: TGTGCCAGCAGTTTATGGGCGGGAGGGATGAGGTTGGGCAATCAGCCCCAGCATTTT.

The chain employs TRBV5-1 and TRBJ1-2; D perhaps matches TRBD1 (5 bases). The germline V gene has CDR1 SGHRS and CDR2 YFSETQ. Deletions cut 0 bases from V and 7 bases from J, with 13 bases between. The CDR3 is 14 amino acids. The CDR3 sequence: CASSLEAGYGGYTF. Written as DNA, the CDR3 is TGCGCCAGCAGCTTGGAAGCAGGGTACGGTGGCTACACCTTC. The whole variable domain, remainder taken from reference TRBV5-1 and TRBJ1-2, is KAGVTQTPRYLIKTRGQQVTLSCSPISGHRSVSWYQQTPGQGLQFLFEYFSETQRNKGNFPGRFSGRQFSNSRSEMNVSTLELGDSALYLCASSLEAGYGGYTFGSGTRLTVV.

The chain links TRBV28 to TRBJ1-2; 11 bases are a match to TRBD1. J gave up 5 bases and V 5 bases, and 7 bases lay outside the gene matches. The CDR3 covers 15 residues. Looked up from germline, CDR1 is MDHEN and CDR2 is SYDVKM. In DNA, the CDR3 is TGTGCCAGCAGTGGGCCGGGACAGGGGGTGTATGGCTACACCTTC. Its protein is CASSGPGQGVYGYTF.

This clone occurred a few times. CDR3 nucleotides: TGTGCCAGCAGTTACCAAGAGAACACTGAAGCTTTCTTT. As protein: CASSYQENTEAFF. The chain carries TRBV6-6 and TRBJ1-1, with D unclear. This CDR3 contains 13 residues. Germline V CDR1 and CDR2: MNHNY, SVGAGI (reference sequence). Trimming removed 2 bases at V and 1 base at J, with 5 bases between.

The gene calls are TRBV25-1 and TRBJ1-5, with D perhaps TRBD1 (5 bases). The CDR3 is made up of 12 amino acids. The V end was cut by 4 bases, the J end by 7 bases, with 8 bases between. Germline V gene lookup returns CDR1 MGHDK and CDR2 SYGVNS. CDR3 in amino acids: CASSGGVQPQHF. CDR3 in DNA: TGTGCCAGCAGTGGGGGGGTGCAGCCCCAGCATTTT.

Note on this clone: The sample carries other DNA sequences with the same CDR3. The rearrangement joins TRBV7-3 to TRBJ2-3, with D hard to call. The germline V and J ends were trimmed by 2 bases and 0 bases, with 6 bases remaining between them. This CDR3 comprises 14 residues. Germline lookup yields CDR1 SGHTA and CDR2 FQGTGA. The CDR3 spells CASSLSGSTDTQYF. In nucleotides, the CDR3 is TGTGCCAGCAGCTTATCCGGGAGCACAGATACGCAGTATTTT.

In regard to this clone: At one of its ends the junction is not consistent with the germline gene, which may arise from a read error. The CDR3 region has the DNA TGCGCCAGCCGTGACAAGCTGAACACTGAAGCTTTCTTT. Its translation is CASRDKLNTEAFF. J is TRBJ1-1 and V is TRBV10-1; D is undetermined. CDR3 size: 13 residues. Looked up from germline, CDR1 is WNHNN and CDR2 is SYGVQD (reference sequence).

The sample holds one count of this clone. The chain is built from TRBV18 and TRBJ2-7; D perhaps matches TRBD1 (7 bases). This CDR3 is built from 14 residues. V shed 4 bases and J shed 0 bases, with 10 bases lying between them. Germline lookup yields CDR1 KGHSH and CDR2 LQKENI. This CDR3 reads CASSRGDSSYEQYF. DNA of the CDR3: TGTGCCAGCTCACGCGGGGACAGCTCCTACGAGCAGTACTTC.